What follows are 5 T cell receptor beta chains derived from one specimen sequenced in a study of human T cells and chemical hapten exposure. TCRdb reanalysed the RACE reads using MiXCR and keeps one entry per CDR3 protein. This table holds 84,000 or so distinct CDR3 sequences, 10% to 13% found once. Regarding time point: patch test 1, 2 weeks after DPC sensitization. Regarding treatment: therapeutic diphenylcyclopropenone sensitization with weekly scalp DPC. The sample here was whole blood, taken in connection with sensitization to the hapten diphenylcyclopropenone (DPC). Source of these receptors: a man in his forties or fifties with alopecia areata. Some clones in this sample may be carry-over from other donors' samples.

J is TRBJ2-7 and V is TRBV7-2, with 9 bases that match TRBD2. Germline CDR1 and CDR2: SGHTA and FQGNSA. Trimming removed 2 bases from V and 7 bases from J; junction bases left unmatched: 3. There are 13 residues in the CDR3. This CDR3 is CASSLLSGREQYF. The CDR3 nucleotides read TGTGCCAGCAGCTTACTCAGCGGGAGGGAGCAGTACTTC.

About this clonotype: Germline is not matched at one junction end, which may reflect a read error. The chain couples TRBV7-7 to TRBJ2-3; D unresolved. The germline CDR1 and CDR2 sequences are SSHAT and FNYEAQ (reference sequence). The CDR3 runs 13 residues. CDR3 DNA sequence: TGTGCTAGCAGCTTAGTTCCCGCAGATACGCAGTATTTT. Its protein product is CASSLVPADTQYF.

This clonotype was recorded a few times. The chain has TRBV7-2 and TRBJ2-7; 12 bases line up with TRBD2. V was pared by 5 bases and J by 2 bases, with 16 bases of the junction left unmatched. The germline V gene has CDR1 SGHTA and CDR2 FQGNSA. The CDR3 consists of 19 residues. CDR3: CASSRGQGRLAGEAYEQYF. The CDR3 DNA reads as TGTGCCAGCAGCCGCGGACAGGGGAGACTAGCGGGAGAGGCCTACGAGCAGTACTTC.

CDR3 sequence: CASSLGGQGDGYTF. The CDR3 DNA reads as TGCGCCAGCAGCTTGGGGGGACAGGGAGACGGCTACACCTTC. This chain links TRBV5-1 with TRBJ1-2; 9 bases map to TRBD1. The CDR3 is made up of 14 amino acids. After removal of 0 bases from V and 8 bases from J, the junction contained 5 bases not matched to a gene. The V gene's germline CDR1 is SGHRS and CDR2 YFSETQ.

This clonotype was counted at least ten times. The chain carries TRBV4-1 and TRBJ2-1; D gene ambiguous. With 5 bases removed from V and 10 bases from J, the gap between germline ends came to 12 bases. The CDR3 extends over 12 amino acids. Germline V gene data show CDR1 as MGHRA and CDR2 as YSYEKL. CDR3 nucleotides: TGCGCCAGCAGCTCCGGACCCCTCGAGCAGTTCTTC. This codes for CASSSGPLEQFF.